This T cell receptor (beta chain) was profiled in a study of control samples from healthy donors and cancer patients. TCRdb's copy holds only in-frame clones and misses some; the assay was immunoSEQ multiplex PCR. This table has 150,000 to 180,000 clones, 90% to 95% appearing once. The source material was blood. The TCR originated in a man aged 35-49 years in good health.

CDR3 in DNA: TGTGCCTGGAGTAGAAGGGAGGGGAACACTGAAGCTTTCTTT. Its protein is CAWSRREGNTEAFF. The chain recombines TRBV30 with TRBJ1-1, with D unresolved. Germline CDR1 and CDR2: GTSNPN and SVGIG (reference sequence). Trimming removed 2 bases from V and 1 base from J, with 11 bases in between. This CDR3 spans 14 amino acids.